This entry lists 26 T cell receptor beta chains sequenced from one sample in a study of Graves' ophthalmopathy and Graves' hyperthyroidism. RNA transcripts were the template, and TCR beta CDR3 regions were amplified from them. RT-PCR with HTBI primers came first, then second-round multiplex PCR. TCRdb reprocessed the multiplex PCR reads with MiXCR, giving one entry per CDR3 protein. This sample has 1 million to 1.3 million distinct CDR3 sequences, with about two fifths found just once. Material for sequencing was peripheral blood or thyroid tissue (not recorded which). The source is an adult man with Graves' hyperthyroidism.

The gene calls are TRBV9 and TRBJ1-5; the match to TRBD1 covers 12 bases. The length of the CDR3 is 17 residues. Losses at the gene ends were 4 bases for V and 2 bases for J; bases not matched to a gene: 7. Germline V gene lookup returns CDR1 SGDLS and CDR2 YYNGEE. The CDR3 nucleotides read TGTGCCAGCAGCTTAGCCGGGACAGGGGGCGGCAATCAGCCCCAGCATTTT. The encoded protein is CASSLAGTGGGNQPQHF.

Only one count was recorded for this clonotype. The chain carries TRBV10-3 and TRBJ1-3, with 8 bases that match TRBD1. In germline, CDR1 is ENHRY, CDR2 SYGVKD. This CDR3 has 15 residues. The V gene end was trimmed by 6 bases and the J gene end by 10 bases; junction bases not matched to a gene: 14. The CDR3 region is CAIRDREVSGETIYF. The CDR3 coding sequence is TGTGCCATCAGGGACAGGGAGGTGTCGGGAGAGACCATATATTTT.

This clonotype was detected ten times or more. This chain links TRBV10-1 with TRBJ2-7; D remains ambiguous. Trimming removed 2 bases from V and 3 bases from J, with 8 bases in between. In germline, CDR1 is WNHNN, CDR2 SYGVQD (reference sequence). This CDR3 has 13 amino acids. The CDR3 protein is CASSEDGFYEQYF. CDR3 nucleotide sequence: TGCGCCAGCAGTGAGGACGGGTTCTACGAGCAGTACTTC.

This clonotype showed up just a few times. The chain has TRBV20-1 and TRBJ1-5, with D perhaps matching TRBD1 (6 bases). The germline V gene encodes CDR1 DFQATT and CDR2 SNEGSKA (reference sequence). This CDR3 has 13 residues. The V end lost 6 bases, the J end lost 5 bases, and 14 bases lay between the germline ends. CDR3: CSADQGPHQPQHF. The CDR3 DNA follows: TGCAGTGCAGACCAGGGGCCCCATCAGCCCCAGCATTTT.

This clonotype was observed many times. The chain recombines TRBV20-1 with TRBJ1-6; D not certain. The germline CDR1 and CDR2 sequences are DFQATT and SNEGSKA (reference sequence). The CDR3 is made up of 13 amino acids. Trimming stripped 2 bases from V and 5 bases from J, with 7 bases between. CDR3 DNA sequence: TGCAGTGCTAGAACATCCGATAATTCACCCCTCCACTTT. Its translation is CSARTSDNSPLHF.

This clonotype was observed a few times. J is TRBJ1-4 and V is TRBV30, with unresolved D. Germline V gene sequence: CDR1 GTSNPN, CDR2 SVGIG (reference sequence). V was pared by 1 base and J by 2 bases, with 5 bases between. There are 13 residues in the CDR3. The CDR3 protein is CAWSGVTNEKLFF. The CDR3, as DNA: TGTGCCTGGAGTGGGGTTACTAATGAAAAACTGTTTTTT. The full variable domain, completed using reference TRBV30 and TRBJ1-4, is SQTIHQWPATLVQPVGSPLSLECTVEGTSNPNLYWYRQAAGRGLQLLFYSVGIGQISSEVPQNLSASRPQDRQFILSSKKLLLSDSGFYLCAWSGVTNEKLFFGSGTQLSVL.

There are a few counts of this clonotype. The rearrangement links TRBV7-2 to TRBJ2-2, with D possibly matching TRBD2 (5 bases). V was trimmed by 5 bases and J by 5 bases, leaving 21 bases between them. CDR3 length: 17 amino acids. Germline loops: CDR1 SGHTA, CDR2 FQGNSA. In DNA form, the CDR3 reads TGTGCCAGCAGCCAACCCCATGGCCGGGAAGAGACCGGGGAGCTGTTTTTT. It translates to CASSQPHGREETGELFF.

The chain joins TRBV28 to TRBJ2-7; D remains ambiguous. CDR1 and CDR2 (germline): MDHEN, SYDVKM. Trimming took off 5 bases at V and 2 bases at J, with 10 bases between the two ends. The length of the CDR3 is 13 residues. The CDR3 DNA sequence: TGTGCCAGCAGTGCTAGTAATACCTACGAGCAGTACTTC. The encoded protein is CASSASNTYEQYF.

This chain links TRBV7-6 with TRBJ1-4; D may be TRBD1 (5 bases). This CDR3 region has 15 residues. V lost 1 base, J lost 3 bases, and 9 bases lay in between. Germline CDR1 reads SGHVS; CDR2 reads FNYEAQ. CDR3 bases: TGTGCCAGCAGCTTAGGGGGGAGACCTAATGAAAAACTGTTTTTT. Protein: CASSLGGRPNEKLFF.

In its sample, this clonotype was seen many times. This sequence joins TRBV12-3 or TRBV12-4 and TRBJ1-2; weak D call: TRBD1 (6 bases). The CDR3 loop spans 14 amino acids. Deletions cut 7 bases from V and 7 bases from J, with 19 bases between. CDR3: CASTTDGGATGYTF. CDR3 DNA: TGTGCCAGCACCACTGACGGGGGCGCGACTGGCTACACCTTC.

Comments on this clonotype: It may be a read error: a sequence one base away is much more abundant. The chain combines TRBV9 with TRBJ1-3, with 10 positions matching TRBD1. Per germline, CDR1 SGDLS and CDR2 YYNGEE. This CDR3 is built from 16 residues. The CDR3 sequence: CTSSVGTGEEGNTIYF. Here the CDR3 DNA reads TGTACCAGCAGCGTGGGGACAGGGGAGGAAGGAAACACCATATATTTT.

Many counts were recorded for this clonotype. The rearrangement uses TRBV9 and TRBJ1-3; D not resolved. The germline V gene has CDR1 SGDLS and CDR2 YYNGEE. V shed 4 bases and J shed 0 bases, with 14 bases lying between them. This CDR3 comprises 16 residues. For the CDR3, the DNA is TGTGCCAGCAGCCCTATGGTGTCGGACTCTGGAAACACCATATATTTT. It encodes CASSPMVSDSGNTIYF. Complete variable domain (other parts from reference TRBV9 and TRBJ1-3): DSGVTQTPKHLITATGQRVTLRCSPRSGDLSVYWYQQSLDQGLQFLIQYYNGEERAKGNILERFSAQQFPDLHSELNLSSLELGDSALYFCASSPMVSDSGNTIYFGEGSWLTVV.

This clonotype was observed many times. The chain has TRBV29-1 and TRBJ2-2; D is undetermined. The CDR3 runs 13 residues. Trimming removed 0 bases from V and 6 bases from J, with 8 bases in between. Germline V gene sequence: CDR1 SQVTM, CDR2 ANQGSEA. The CDR3 DNA sequence: TGCAGCGTTGAAGATAATGTGGCCGGGGAGCTGTTTTTT. Protein: CSVEDNVAGELFF.

This clonotype showed up many times. The chain links TRBV14 to TRBJ2-7, with 7 nucleotides matching TRBD2. CDR1 and CDR2 (germline): SGHDN, FVKESK. CDR3 length: 17 amino acids. Trimming took 4 bases from V and 6 from J; bases not matched to a gene: 18. CDR3 loop: CASSPREGIPTLSEQYF. CDR3 bases: TGTGCCAGCAGCCCCAGGGAGGGGATCCCCACCCTAAGCGAGCAGTACTTC. Combining the CDR3 with reference TRBV14 and TRBJ2-7 gives the whole variable domain EAGVTQFPSHSVIEKGQTVTLRCDPISGHDNLYWYRRVMGKEIKFLLHFVKESKQDESGMPNNRFLAERTGGTYSTLKVQPAELEDSGVYFCASSPREGIPTLSEQYFGPGTRLTVT.

This clonotype came up a few times. This rearrangement joins TRBV20-1 to TRBJ2-7; tentatively, D is TRBD2 (5 bases). Per germline, CDR1 DFQATT and CDR2 SNEGSKA (reference sequence). The V end was cut by 0 bases, the J end by 7 bases, with 16 bases between. There are 14 residues in the CDR3. The CDR3 region is CSARDFGNGEEQYF. The CDR3 nucleotides read TGCAGTGCTAGAGATTTCGGGAATGGAGAGGAGCAGTACTTC.

This clonotype was seen at least ten times. This sequence joins TRBV7-2 and TRBJ2-7, with 10 nucleotides matching TRBD2. CDR1 SGHTA and CDR2 FQGNSA come from the germline V gene. J was trimmed by 3 bases and V by 4 bases; bases with no gene match: 12. The CDR3 extends over 17 amino acids. The CDR3 loop is CASSSTSSGRAFYEQYF. Written as DNA, the CDR3 is TGTGCCAGCAGCTCTACCTCGAGCGGGAGGGCCTTCTACGAGCAGTACTTC.

This clonotype was seen at least ten times. The chain recombines TRBV10-3 with TRBJ2-7; 9 bases fit TRBD2. The CDR3 spans 15 residues. The V and J ends lost 5 bases and 5 bases, in that order; junction bases with no gene match: 10. The germline V gene has CDR1 ENHRY and CDR2 SYGVKD. The CDR3 DNA is TGTGCCATCAGTAAGGTTAGCGGGAGCCCCAACGAGCAGTACTTC. Translated, it gives CAISKVSGSPNEQYF.

There are many counts of this clonotype. J is TRBJ2-5 and V is TRBV2; 7 bases agree with TRBD1. Losses at the gene ends were 7 bases for V and 1 base for J; bases not matched to a gene: 9. There are 15 residues in the CDR3. Germline V lookup: CDR1 SNHLY, CDR2 FYNNEI. CDR3 residues: CASITTPGGQETQYF. The CDR3 bases are TGTGCCAGCATCACCACCCCAGGGGGCCAAGAGACCCAGTACTTC. The variable domain in full, with the rest retrieved from reference TRBV2 and TRBJ2-5, is EPEVTQTPSHQVTQMGQEVILRCVPISNHLYFYWYRQILGQKVEFLVSFYNNEISEKSEIFDDQFSVERPDGSNFTLKIRSTKLEDSAMYFCASITTPGGQETQYFGPGTRLLVL.

About this clonotype itself: A much larger clone is a single base away; this may be a read error. The rearrangement joins TRBV6-6 to TRBJ2-6; D uncertain. Germline V lookup: CDR1 MNHNY, CDR2 SVGAGI (reference sequence). The CDR3 covers 13 residues. V was shortened by 8 bases and J by 0 bases, with 5 bases between the two germline ends. CDR3 amino acids: CASYPSGANVLTF. As DNA, the CDR3 is TGTGCCAGCTATCCCTCTGGGGCCAACGTCCTGACTTTC.

There are many counts of this clonotype. The chain uses TRBV11-2 and TRBJ1-1; 7 positions match TRBD1. Looked up from germline, CDR1 is SGHAT and CDR2 is FQNNGV. The CDR3 is made up of 18 amino acids. V gave up 0 bases and J gave up 1 base; unmatched junction bases: 11. CDR3 bases: TGTGCCAGCAGCTTAGAGACAGGGAGAGGGTGGGCGAACACTGAAGCTTTCTTT. Encoded protein: CASSLETGRGWANTEAFF.

Many counts were recorded for this clonotype. This rearrangement joins TRBV20-1 to TRBJ1-2, with D perhaps matching TRBD1 (5 bases). CDR3 length equals 14 residues. Germline assignment: CDR1 DFQATT and CDR2 SNEGSKA (reference sequence). V was trimmed by 3 bases and J by 7 bases, leaving 18 bases between them. The CDR3 reads CSASWEWGGGGYTF. The CDR3 DNA reads TGCAGTGCTAGCTGGGAGTGGGGGGGTGGTGGCTACACCTTC.

The genes are TRBV10-2 and TRBJ2-2, with 12 positions matching TRBD2. V gave up 7 bases and J gave up 1 base; unmatched junction bases: 4. Looked up from germline, CDR1 is WSHSY and CDR2 is SAAADI. The CDR3 sequence is 16 residues long. The CDR3 DNA follows: TGCGCCAGCATGACTAGCGGGAGAGGGAACACCGGGGAGCTGTTTTTT. Amino acid sequence: CASMTSGRGNTGELFF.

Many counts were recorded for this clonotype. The V call is TRBV2, the J call TRBJ2-7, with unresolved D. Germline V gives CDR1 SNHLY, CDR2 FYNNEI. The CDR3 runs 12 residues. V lost 8 bases and J lost 1, with 9 bases in between. Here the CDR3 reads CASLHSSYEQYF. The CDR3 DNA sequence: TGTGCCAGCCTTCACAGTTCCTACGAGCAGTACTTC.

This clonotype was detected ten times or more. The chain recombines TRBV5-8 with TRBJ1-2; D gene uncertain. Germline V gives CDR1 SGHTS, CDR2 YDEGEE. The CDR3 runs 14 residues. Trimming stripped 2 bases from V and 2 bases from J, with 10 bases between. Here the CDR3 DNA reads TGTGCCAGCAGCTTAAGTGGGCTGAACTATGGCTACACCTTC. This encodes CASSLSGLNYGYTF.

This clonotype came up many times. The genes are TRBV7-8 and TRBJ2-7; 8 nucleotides match TRBD1. With V trimmed by 5 bases and J by 3 bases, 6 bases remained unmatched. Germline V gene sequence: CDR1 SGHVS, CDR2 FQNEAQ. There are 14 residues in the CDR3. CDR3 protein: CASSERQGFYEQYF. DNA of the CDR3: TGTGCCAGCAGCGAGAGACAGGGGTTCTACGAGCAGTACTTC.

This clonotype has just one count. As DNA, the CDR3 is TGTGCCAGTAGTAACCCTACGGACAGGCGGAAGGCTTTCTTT. It translates to CASSNPTDRRKAFF. The chain recombines TRBV19 with TRBJ1-1; TRBD1 agrees at 7 bases. Germline values: CDR1 LNHDA, CDR2 SQIVND (reference sequence). V lost 4 bases to trimming and J lost 11 bases; unmatched junction nucleotides: 13. The CDR3 spans 14 residues.